Presented here are 13 T cell receptor beta chains from one specimen sequenced in a study of CD8+ T cells in alopecia areata. RNA extraction was followed by reverse transcription into cDNA, which acted as the sequencing template. Sequencing used immunoSEQ multiplex PCR; TCRdb keeps in-frame clones, though not all of them. This sample has some 170,000 clones, with roughly 50% found just once. The treatment: oral pan-JAK inhibitor, 5-10 mg twice daily. The sample was CD4+ T cells sorted from blood, taken between weeks 55 and 65, from a patient treated with tofacitinib. The receptors stem from a human donor with alopecia areata.

This clone was recorded once. The chain uses TRBV10-3 and TRBJ2-7; TRBD1 agrees at 7 bases. This CDR3 has 14 amino acids. After removal of 2 bases from V and 3 bases from J, the junction contained 4 bases not matched to a gene. The germline CDR1 and CDR2 sequences are ENHRY and SYGVKD. The CDR3 nucleotides are TGTGCCATCAGTGAGAGGGACAGCCTCTACGAGCAGTACTTC. Amino acids: CAISERDSLYEQYF.

This sequence joins TRBV10-3 and TRBJ2-7, with 8 bases matching TRBD1. The CDR3 sequence is 14 residues long. Germline V gene data show CDR1 as ENHRY and CDR2 as SYGVKD. The junction had 8 bases not matched to a gene; V was cut back by 10 bases and J by 0 bases. DNA of the CDR3: TGTGCCACACGAGGACAGGGCCTCTCCTACGAGCAGTACTTC. This gives the protein CATRGQGLSYEQYF.

This rearrangement joins TRBV19 to TRBJ1-2; 11 positions match TRBD1. The CDR3 runs to 15 residues. Germline V gives CDR1 LNHDA, CDR2 SQIVND (reference sequence). With V trimmed by 6 bases and J by 7 bases, 10 bases remained unmatched. CDR3 DNA sequence: TGTGCCAGTAGGGGAACTGGGACAGGGGGACGTGGCTACACCTTC. Its protein product is CASRGTGTGGRGYTF.

The V gene is TRBV6-5, the J gene TRBJ1-2; no reliable D call. V gave up 7 bases and J gave up 3 bases, with 15 bases separating them. This CDR3 has 14 residues. The germline gives CDR1 MNHEY, CDR2 SVGAGI. CDR3 amino acids: CASTLAGSDYGYTF. The CDR3 DNA reads as TGTGCCAGCACCCTAGCCGGTTCTGACTATGGCTACACCTTC.

The rearrangement uses TRBV2 and TRBJ2-3; 8 bases are shared with TRBD2. Germline assignment: CDR1 SNHLY and CDR2 FYNNEI. The V gene end was trimmed by 4 bases and the J gene end by 1 base; junction bases not matched to a gene: 4. This CDR3 region has 15 residues. For the CDR3, the DNA is TGTGCCAGCAGTGTTGGACTAGCCGGCACAGATACGCAGTATTTT. This gives the protein CASSVGLAGTDTQYF.

V is TRBV29-1 and J is TRBJ2-5; a possible D gene is TRBD2 (6 bases). This CDR3 region has 13 residues. CDR1 and CDR2 (germline): SQVTM, ANQGSEA. The V end was cut by 8 bases, the J end by 2 bases, with 15 bases between. The CDR3 protein is CSTDRDFQETQYF. The CDR3 DNA is TGCAGCACCGACCGGGACTTTCAAGAGACCCAGTACTTC.

The rearrangement links TRBV30 to TRBJ2-3; no definite D call. Between the trimmed V and J ends, which lost 4 bases and 3 bases, there was a span of 14 bases. This CDR3 region has 14 residues. CDR1 is GTSNPN and CDR2 is SVGIG in the germline V gene (reference sequence). CDR3 sequence reads: CAWNKNTRTDTQYF. The CDR3 nucleotides are TGTGCCTGGAATAAGAACACGAGGACAGATACGCAGTATTTT. The variable domain in full, with the rest retrieved from reference TRBV30 and TRBJ2-3, is SQTIHQWPATLVQPVGSPLSLECTVEGTSNPNLYWYRQAAGRGLQLLFYSVGIGQISSEVPQNLSASRPQDRQFILSSKKLLLSDSGFYLCAWNKNTRTDTQYFGPGTRLTVL.

The chain recombines TRBV9 with TRBJ2-1; TRBD2 matches at 10 bases. Trimming cost V 0 bases and J 8 bases; bases outside gene matches: 5. Per germline, CDR1 SGDLS and CDR2 YYNGEE. The CDR3 covers 15 residues. The CDR3 is CASSVASGGFHEQFF. CDR3 sequence (DNA): TGTGCCAGCAGCGTAGCTAGCGGGGGTTTCCATGAGCAGTTCTTC.

This clone was counted between two and nine times. The rearrangement uses TRBV15 and TRBJ2-3; D unresolved. The CDR3 extends over 16 amino acids. The germline V and J ends were trimmed by 3 bases and 9 bases, with 22 bases remaining between them. The germline CDR1 and CDR2 sequences are LNHNV and YYDKDF (reference sequence). CDR3 sequence: CATSSIRANLLATQYF. For the CDR3, the DNA is TGTGCCACCAGCAGCATCCGGGCCAACCTTTTGGCCACGCAGTATTTT.

The V call is TRBV5-6, the J call TRBJ1-1, with 8 bases that match TRBD1. The CDR3 totals 14 residues. Germline assignment: CDR1 SGHDT and CDR2 YYEEEE. V lost 2 bases to trimming and J lost 4 bases; unmatched junction nucleotides: 4. The CDR3 sequence is CASSLRDRLTEAFF. CDR3 DNA: TGTGCCAGCAGCTTAAGGGACAGGCTCACTGAAGCTTTCTTT.

For this clone: Other DNA variants within this sample encode the same CDR3. The gene calls are TRBV27 and TRBJ1-5, with 10 positions matching TRBD1. The trim removed 5 bases at V and 2 bases at J, leaving 3 bases unmatched. This CDR3 region has 15 residues. Germline V lookup: CDR1 MNHEY, CDR2 SMNVEV (reference sequence). The CDR3 DNA reads as TGTGCCAGCAGTCTGGGGACAGGGGGCAATCAGCCCCAGCATTTT. Translating gives CASSLGTGGNQPQHF.

The V gene is TRBV5-1, the J gene TRBJ2-5, with 10 bases aligning to TRBD1. Germline V CDR1 and CDR2: SGHRS, YFSETQ. V trimming: 4 bases; J trimming: 3 bases; junction bases outside the gene matches: 6. The CDR3 spans 15 residues. Here the CDR3 reads CASSPAGTGEETQYF. CDR3 nucleotide sequence: TGCGCCAGCAGCCCCGCGGGGACAGGGGAAGAGACCCAGTACTTC.

This clone was counted once. The V and J genes are TRBV5-1 and TRBJ2-7; either TRBD1 or TRBD2 may supply D (5 bases each). V lost 8 bases, J lost 2 bases, and 17 bases lay in between. CDR3 length equals 14 residues. Germline values: CDR1 SGHRS, CDR2 YFSETQ. The CDR3, as DNA: TGCGCCAGTACGAGGGGCGCCGGGGCCTACGAGCAGTACTTC. Translating it yields CASTRGAGAYEQYF. Complete variable domain (other parts from reference TRBV5-1 and TRBJ2-7): KAGVTQTPRYLIKTRGQQVTLSCSPISGHRSVSWYQQTPGQGLQFLFEYFSETQRNKGNFPGRFSGRQFSNSRSEMNVSTLELGDSALYLCASTRGAGAYEQYFGPGTRLTVT.